This TCR beta chain was sequenced during a study of T cells in Graves' hyperthyroidism and ophthalmopathy. Study-level results: Most expanded thyroid clonotypes above 0.001 also appeared in blood.

Amplification yielded TCR beta CDR3 regions, with RNA transcripts as the source. The study used the HTBI primer set for a first-round RT-PCR of the TCR CDR3. TCRdb reprocessed the multiplex PCR reads via MiXCR and lists one record per CDR3 protein. The data show approximately 530,000 distinct CDR3 sequences, 20% seen once. Trimming took 3 bases from V and 9 from J, leaving 11 bases between them. CDR3 length equals 11 residues. Germline V CDR1 and CDR2: SQVTM, ANQGSEA. As to this clonotype: Its antigen is not known.

Diagnoses were made from clinical symptoms, serum measures (thyroxine and TRAb), thyroid ultrasound and orbital computed tomography. The clonotype comes from a man in his forties with Graves' ophthalmopathy. The sample comprised blood. The gene calls are TRBV29-1 and TRBJ2-5; D is possibly TRBD2 (5 bases). The CDR3 DNA sequence: TGCAGCGTTGAGTCGCTGGAGGCCCAGTACTTC. Translated: CSVESLEAQYF.